A selection of T cell receptor beta chains follows, all from one sample in a study of cytomegalovirus exposure and HLA in healthy donors. Measured with immunoSEQ multiplex PCR; TCRdb has only the in-frame clones, and not every one. Here the sample spans around 150,000 clones, 68% being singletons. The material sequenced was PBMCs. Receptors originate from a woman aged 40 to 50 in good health and CMV-seropositive. Each CDR3 is given with its conserved first and last residue. The order of the fields is D gene, J gene, clone size, V gene, CDR3 protein, CDR3 DNA. A D gene is named only where the DNA matches it firmly. For some rows the clone size is stated as once, few or many, or as a class when expanded; others skip it.

>.|TRBJ1-3|.|TRBV7-2
CASSPVEGMGLGDTIYF
TGTGCCAGCAGCCCGGTGGAGGGTATGGGGTTGGGGGACACCATATATTTT
>.|TRBJ2-4|.|TRBV14
CASSQVYSSGIQYF
TGTGCCAGCAGCCAAGTATACAGTTCTGGCATTCAGTACTTC
>.|TRBJ2-7|.|TRBV2
CALRRRSAGANEQYF
TGTGCCCTCCGCCGTAGGTCTGCGGGGGCCAACGAGCAGTACTTC
>TRBD1|TRBJ1-5|few|TRBV2
CASTRTGTQPQHF
TGTGCCAGCACCCGGACAGGGACTCAGCCCCAGCATTTT
>.|TRBJ1-2|.|TRBV9
CASSAGQYGYTF
TGTGCCAGCAGCGCAGGACAGTATGGCTACACCTTC
>.|TRBJ1-5|few|TRBV2
CASSESQTYQPQHF
TGTGCCAGCAGTGAATCGCAAACATATCAGCCCCAGCATTTT
>TRBD2|TRBJ2-5|few|TRBV4-1
CASSQVGRGGRETQYF
TGCGCCAGCAGCCAAGTTGGGCGGGGGGGCCGGGAGACCCAGTACTTC
>.|TRBJ1-2|few|TRBV7-6
CASSPGTTNYGYTF
TGTGCCAGCAGCCCCGGGACAACTAACTATGGCTACACCTTC
>.|TRBJ2-1|.|TRBV6-5
CASRDSSYNEQFF
TGTGCCAGCAGGGACAGCTCCTACAATGAGCAGTTCTTC
>TRBD1|TRBJ1-2|.|TRBV27
CASSSGGNYGYTF
TGTGCCAGCAGTTCAGGGGGGAACTATGGCTACACCTTC
>TRBD1|TRBJ2-3|.|TRBV18
CASSLVQGTGTDTQYF
TGTGCCAGCTCACTAGTACAGGGGACAGGCACAGATACGCAGTATTTT
>.|TRBJ1-5|.|TRBV6-5
CASFQGWNQPQHF
TGTGCCAGCTTCCAGGGTTGGAATCAGCCCCAGCATTTT
>TRBD2|TRBJ2-4|.|TRBV7-2
CASSTVAGADRNIQYF
TGTGCCAGCAGCACGGTAGCGGGGGCCGATAGAAACATTCAGTACTTC
>TRBD2|TRBJ2-1|few|TRBV7-2
CASSSGGITSGSYNEQFF
TGTGCCAGCAGCTCGGGGGGGATAACTAGCGGGAGCTACAATGAGCAGTTCTTC
>TRBD2|TRBJ2-1|.|TRBV27
CASRGGWSYNEQFF
TGTGCCAGCCGGGGGGGCTGGAGCTACAATGAGCAGTTCTTC
>.|TRBJ1-1|.|TRBV7-2
CASSSRWAPNTEAFF
TGTGCCAGCAGCTCTCGGTGGGCACCGAACACTGAAGCTTTCTTT
>.|TRBJ1-2|.|TRBV19
CASSSTPSEGGYGYTF
TGTGCCAGTAGTTCCACCCCCTCGGAGGGCGGCTATGGCTACACCTTC
>.|TRBJ1-2|.|TRBV10-3
CAISDSDGKNYGYTF
TGTGCCATCAGTGACTCCGACGGGAAAAACTATGGCTACACCTTC
>TRBD1|TRBJ2-2|.|TRBV10-3
CAISANRGPNTGELFF
TGTGCCATCAGTGCAAACAGGGGACCGAACACCGGGGAGCTGTTTTTT
>TRBD1|TRBJ1-5|.|TRBV19
CASSILGTGNQPQNF
TGTGCCAGTAGTATCCTCGGGACAGGGAATCAGCCCCAGAATTTT
>.|TRBJ2-7|.|TRBV6-5
CASSYRAGIYEQYF
TGTGCCAGCAGTTACCGGGCAGGGATTTACGAGCAGTACTTC
>.|TRBJ1-1|.|TRBV27
CASTRYLGEAEAFF
TGTGCCAGCACCCGGTATTTAGGCGAGGCTGAAGCTTTCTTT
>TRBD1|TRBJ1-1|.|TRBV6-1
CASSGPGQGEAFF
TGTGCCAGCAGTGGCCCCGGACAGGGTGAAGCTTTCTTT
>.|TRBJ1-5|.|TRBV6-5
CASSSGDPLSNQPQNF
TGTGCCAGCAGTTCCGGCGACCCCCTTAGCAATCAGCCCCAGAATTTT
>.|TRBJ2-3|.|TRBV7-2
CASSLGRADTQYF
TGTGCCAGCAGCTTAGGGAGGGCCGATACGCAGTATTTT
>.|TRBJ2-5|.|TRBV5-1
CASSLGAGGETQYF
TGCGCCAGCAGCTTGGGCGCAGGGGGGGAGACCCAGTACTTC
>.|TRBJ1-6|.|TRBV9
CASSGQGDNSPLHF
TGTGCCAGCAGCGGCCAGGGCGATAATTCACCCCTCCACTTT
>TRBD1|TRBJ2-3|.|TRBV13
CASSLRQGPADTQYF
TGTGCCAGCAGCCTCAGACAGGGGCCGGCAGATACGCAGTATTTT
>TRBD2|TRBJ2-3|.|TRBV4-1
CASSPGLAGTDTQYF
TGCGCCAGCAGCCCTGGACTAGCGGGCACAGATACGCAGTATTTT
>.|TRBJ2-5|few|TRBV21-1
CASSNLTTRLASPQETQYF
TGTGCCAGCAGCAATCTCACAACTAGACTAGCATCTCCCCAAGAGACCCAGTACTTC
>TRBD1|TRBJ2-5|.|TRBV4-1
CASSPRDRGVGETQYF
TGCGCCAGCAGCCCCCGGGACAGGGGCGTGGGGGAGACCCAGTACTTC
>TRBD1|TRBJ1-5|.|TRBV28
CASSPGQGGGGKHF
TGTGCCAGCAGCCCCGGACAGGGTGGGGGTGGTAAGCATTTT
>TRBD1|TRBJ1-5|.|TRBV7-6
CASSQGQGGDQPQHF
TGTGCCAGCAGCCAAGGACAGGGGGGGGATCAGCCCCAGCATTTT
>.|TRBJ1-4|.|TRBV7-9
CASSDSLEFEKLFF
TGTGCCAGCAGCGATAGCTTGGAGTTTGAAAAACTGTTTTTT
>.|TRBJ1-5|few|TRBV10-3
CAISEAGVVNQPQHF
TGTGCCATCAGTGAGGCAGGGGTAGTCAATCAGCCCCAGCATTTT
>TRBD1|TRBJ1-2|once|TRBV5-1
CASSLAPRGADGYTF
TGCGCCAGCAGCTTGGCCCCCAGGGGGGCCGATGGCTACACCTTC
>.|TRBJ2-3|.|TRBV21-1
CASSPRRGGPRDTQYF
TGTGCCAGCAGCCCCCGGAGGGGGGGCCCTAGGGATACGCAGTATTTT